These 26 T cell receptor beta chains originate from one sample sequenced in a study of blood T cell repertoires in COVID-19. TCRdb's table, derived via immunoSEQ multiplex PCR, lists solely in-frame clones and lacks some. This table has approximately 190,000 clones, roughly four fifths appearing once. Sequenced sample: peripheral blood. These receptors came from a woman between 40 and 55 years old with acute or convalescent COVID-19.

This chain joins TRBV5-4 and TRBJ2-1, with 12 bases matching TRBD2. Germline CDR1 is SGHNT and CDR2 is YYREEE (reference sequence). With 4 bases clipped from V and 8 bases from J, the junction kept 1 base outside the gene matches. The CDR3 extends over 13 amino acids. The CDR3 DNA follows: TGTGCCAGCAGCCGGACTAGCGGGGATGAGCAGTTCTTC. It yields the protein CASSRTSGDEQFF. The full variable domain, its missing parts supplied by reference TRBV5-4 and TRBJ2-1, is ETGVTQSPTHLIKTRGQQVTLRCSSQSGHNTVSWYQQALGQGPQFIFQYYREEENGRGNFPPRFSGLQFPNYSSELNVNALELDDSALYLCASSRTSGDEQFFGPGTRLTVL.

The chain joins TRBV28 to TRBJ1-6, with D tentatively TRBD1 (5 bases). V was pared by 6 bases and J by 0 bases, with 12 bases between. CDR1 and CDR2 from the germline V gene are MDHEN and SYDVKM. The length of the CDR3 is 16 residues. CDR3 protein: CASRLGGSSYNSPLHF. DNA for the CDR3: TGTGCCAGCAGGCTTGGGGGGAGCTCCTATAATTCACCCCTCCACTTT.

The J gene is TRBJ1-4, the V gene TRBV2, with 11 bases that match TRBD1. The CDR3 runs 18 residues. Losses at the gene ends were 4 bases for V and 0 bases for J; bases not matched to a gene: 7. CDR1 and CDR2 (germline): SNHLY, FYNNEI. DNA for the CDR3: TGTGCCAGCAGTGTGGGACAGGGGGTTCTAGCAACTAATGAAAAACTGTTTTTT. This codes for CASSVGQGVLATNEKLFF.

The sample holds a few counts of this clone. V gene TRBV2 combines with J gene TRBJ1-4, with a possible D match to TRBD1 (5 bases). The V and J ends lost 7 bases and 8 bases respectively, with 17 bases between them. The CDR3 consists of 14 residues. Germline CDR1 and CDR2: SNHLY and FYNNEI. The CDR3 DNA reads as TGTGCCAGCAAATTATCAGGGTACAGGGAAAAACTGTTTTTT. Its protein is CASKLSGYREKLFF.

The chain recombines TRBV28 with TRBJ1-5; D unresolved. CDR1 is MDHEN and CDR2 is SYDVKM in the germline V gene. Trimming stripped 3 bases from V and 7 bases from J, with 10 bases between. The CDR3 extends over 13 amino acids. The CDR3 DNA reads as TGTGCCAGCAGTTTGTTTCGGGGACAGCCCCAGCATTTT. Translating gives CASSLFRGQPQHF.

This rearrangement joins TRBV20-1 to TRBJ1-5; 7 bases align to TRBD1. V was clipped by 3 bases and J by 3 bases; unmatched bases: 11. This CDR3 contains 16 residues. The germline V gene encodes CDR1 DFQATT and CDR2 SNEGSKA (reference sequence). The CDR3 here is CSASNPTGFANQPQHF. Here the CDR3 DNA reads TGCAGTGCTAGTAATCCGACAGGGTTCGCCAATCAGCCCCAGCATTTT.

This clone was counted many times. This sequence joins TRBV2 and TRBJ1-4, with 10 bases that match TRBD1. Germline V CDR1 and CDR2: SNHLY, FYNNEI. This CDR3 contains 15 residues. The V segment lost 8 bases and the J segment 3 bases; nucleotides outside the gene matches: 6. CDR3 DNA sequence: TGTGCCAGCGGGACAGGGGTAGGAGCTAATGAAAAACTGTTTTTT. The encoded protein is CASGTGVGANEKLFF.

The chain uses TRBV9 and TRBJ2-2, with D perhaps matching TRBD2 (6 bases). Germline lookup yields CDR1 SGDLS and CDR2 YYNGEE. Between the trimmed V and J ends, which lost 2 bases and 1 base, there was a span of 9 bases. The CDR3 extends over 15 amino acids. In nucleotides, the CDR3 is TGTGCCAGCAGCGTTTTTAGCGGGAACACCGGGGAGCTGTTTTTT. As protein: CASSVFSGNTGELFF. The complete variable domain, with remaining parts taken from reference TRBV9 and TRBJ2-2, reads DSGVTQTPKHLITATGQRVTLRCSPRSGDLSVYWYQQSLDQGLQFLIQYYNGEERAKGNILERFSAQQFPDLHSELNLSSLELGDSALYFCASSVFSGNTGELFFGEGSRLTVL.

The chain uses TRBV11-2 and TRBJ2-1; D is perhaps TRBD1 (6 bases). Trimming cost V 5 bases and J 8 bases, with 7 bases left between them. Germline values: CDR1 SGHAT, CDR2 FQNNGV. This CDR3 has 11 amino acids. CDR3 amino acids: CASSHRDEQFF. DNA for the CDR3: TGTGCCAGCAGCCACAGGGATGAGCAGTTCTTC.

The CDR3: CASSLASRGGTQYF. CDR3 sequence (DNA): TGCGCCAGCAGCTTGGCTTCACGGGGTGGGACCCAGTACTTC. The genes are TRBV5-1 and TRBJ2-5, with TRBD2 as a possible D gene (5 bases). Germline loops: CDR1 SGHRS, CDR2 YFSETQ. This CDR3 region has 14 residues. Trimming pared 0 bases from V and 7 bases from J, leaving 13 bases between.

The chain recombines TRBV9 with TRBJ1-6; D is possibly TRBD1 (6 bases). Trimming shortened V by 0 bases and J by 5 bases, and 9 bases separated the two germline ends. The CDR3 length is 15 residues. Germline values: CDR1 SGDLS, CDR2 YYNGEE. CDR3 region: CASSVGGQDNSPLHF. CDR3 coding DNA: TGTGCCAGCAGCGTAGGGGGACAAGATAATTCACCCCTCCACTTT.

This chain connects TRBV6-5 to TRBJ1-6; possibly TRBD1 for D (5 bases). V was trimmed by 5 bases and J by 7 bases, leaving 6 bases between them. The CDR3 has 12 residues. Per the germline V gene, CDR1 is MNHEY and CDR2 is SVGAGI. For the CDR3, the DNA is TGTGCCAGCAGTCGACAGAATTCACCCCTCCACTTT. Translating gives CASSRQNSPLHF.

V and J are TRBV27 and TRBJ1-4; tentatively, D is TRBD1 (6 bases). V lost 4 bases and J 8 bases, leaving 17 bases between the germline ends. The CDR3 contains 15 residues. Germline V gene lookup returns CDR1 MNHEY and CDR2 SMNVEV (reference sequence). The CDR3 sequence is CASSSRTQRGEKLFF. The CDR3 nucleotides are TGTGCCAGCAGTTCACGGACCCAAAGGGGGGAAAAACTGTTTTTT.

This clone was counted a few times. The genes are TRBV7-9 and TRBJ2-1; a weak D match, TRBD1 (5 bases). Germline V gives CDR1 SEHNR, CDR2 FQNEAQ (reference sequence). CDR3 size: 13 residues. V lost 4 bases to trimming and J lost 7 bases, with 11 bases between them. The CDR3 bases are TGTGCCAGCAGCTGGATACAGGAGAATGAGCAGTTCTTC. Its protein is CASSWIQENEQFF.

V and J are TRBV27 and TRBJ2-7, with D maybe TRBD1 (5 bases). Germline V lookup: CDR1 MNHEY, CDR2 SMNVEV (reference sequence). Trimming took off 3 bases at V and 6 bases at J, with 15 bases between the two ends. This CDR3 contains 14 residues. CDR3 region: CASSLGQTYGEQYF. For the CDR3, the DNA is TGTGCCAGCAGTTTGGGGCAGACCTATGGCGAGCAGTACTTC.

The gene calls are TRBV13 and TRBJ2-3; 12 bases agree with TRBD2. This CDR3 comprises 16 residues. Germline loops: CDR1 PRHDT, CDR2 FYEKMQ (reference sequence). Trimming at V came to 2 bases and at J to 4 bases, leaving 4 bases not matched to a gene. CDR3 residues: CASSLFPSGRADTQYF. CDR3 coding DNA: TGTGCCAGCAGCTTATTTCCTAGCGGGAGGGCAGATACGCAGTATTTT.

For this clone: The junction and the germline gene differ at one end; a read error may be behind it. The rearrangement uses TRBV30 and TRBJ1-3; D is undetermined. CDR1 is GTSNPN, CDR2 SVGIG, per germline (reference sequence). The CDR3 covers 16 residues. CDR3 protein: CAWSVLGSPRLSVLGF. The CDR3 DNA is TGTGCCTGGAGTGTACTAGGGTCCCCCAGGCTAAGCGTATTGGGTTTT.

This rearrangement joins TRBV5-1 to TRBJ1-2; the D gene is possibly TRBD1 (6 bases). This CDR3 is built from 14 residues. Trimming took 6 bases from V and 4 from J, leaving 16 bases between them. From germline, CDR1 is SGHRS and CDR2 YFSETQ. The CDR3 DNA follows: TGCGCCAGCAAGGGACAAACCTCCTCCTATGGCTACACCTTC. Its protein product is CASKGQTSSYGYTF.

This clone was recorded a few times. This CDR3 is also generated by other DNA sequences in the sample. The V call is TRBV19, the J call TRBJ1-5, with a tentative D call TRBD1 (5 bases). CDR1 is LNHDA, CDR2 SQIVND, per germline (reference sequence). Trimming shortened V by 10 bases and J by 4 bases, and 11 bases separated the two germline ends. The CDR3 is 12 amino acids. The CDR3 sequence: CATRRGNQPQHF. CDR3 nucleotide sequence: TGTGCCACCAGACGGGGGAATCAGCCCCAGCATTTT.

The rearrangement joins TRBV30 to TRBJ2-7, with TRBD2 matching over 7 bases. CDR1 GTSNPN and CDR2 SVGIG come from the germline V gene (reference sequence). V shed 4 bases, J shed 3 bases, and the junction held 6 bases outside the gene matches. The CDR3 extends over 13 amino acids. CDR3 protein: CAWTPSSGYEQYF. CDR3 sequence (DNA): TGTGCCTGGACCCCTTCTAGCGGCTACGAGCAGTACTTC.

J is TRBJ2-7 and V is TRBV19; tentative D call: TRBD1 (6 bases). Germline loops: CDR1 LNHDA, CDR2 SQIVND (reference sequence). The CDR3 has 13 residues. Trimming stripped 5 bases from V and 2 bases from J, with 10 bases between. CDR3 coding DNA: TGTGCCAGTAGTCCATCAGGGGCCTACGAGCAGTACTTC. It encodes CASSPSGAYEQYF.

This chain links TRBV10-3 with TRBJ1-2; D remains unclear. This CDR3 contains 14 residues. Trimming left V 0 bases short and J 4 bases short, with 9 bases between. Germline values: CDR1 ENHRY, CDR2 SYGVKD. As DNA, the CDR3 is TGTGCCATCAGTGAGTCGCATACTCTCTATGGCTACACCTTC. Translating gives CAISESHTLYGYTF.

J is TRBJ1-2 and V is TRBV5-1, with 8 bases that match TRBD1. From germline, CDR1 is SGHRS and CDR2 YFSETQ. The CDR3 length is 14 residues. Losses at the gene ends were 2 bases for V and 5 bases for J; bases not matched to a gene: 5. CDR3 loop: CASSFEDRAYGYTF. Here the CDR3 DNA reads TGCGCCAGCAGCTTCGAGGACAGGGCGTATGGCTACACCTTC.

The J gene is TRBJ2-3, the V gene TRBV30, with 15 bases aligning to TRBD2. V lost 3 bases and J lost 7; bases outside the gene matches: 8. The length of the CDR3 is 16 residues. Germline V gives CDR1 GTSNPN, CDR2 SVGIG (reference sequence). CDR3 protein: CAWRGLAGGVIHTQYF. The CDR3 DNA reads TGTGCCTGGAGGGGACTAGCGGGAGGAGTGATACATACGCAGTATTTT.

The V call is TRBV5-8, the J call TRBJ1-2, with D tentatively TRBD1 (5 bases). Between the trimmed V and J ends, which lost 0 bases and 3 bases, there was a span of 9 bases. From germline, CDR1 is SGHTS and CDR2 YDEGEE. This CDR3 comprises 14 residues. CDR3 amino acids: CASSLAGTDYGYTF. The CDR3 DNA reads as TGTGCCAGCAGCTTGGCCGGGACTGACTATGGCTACACCTTC.

This clone was found once. This chain joins TRBV18 and TRBJ1-2; 8 bases are shared with TRBD1. The length of the CDR3 is 19 residues. Germline values: CDR1 KGHSH, CDR2 LQKENI. Trimming cost V 6 bases and J 0 bases; bases outside gene matches: 18. The CDR3 spells CASSTGDSYINRANYGYTF. The CDR3 DNA sequence: TGTGCCAGCTCGACAGGGGACAGCTATATTAACCGCGCTAACTATGGCTACACCTTC.